This T cell receptor beta chain comes out of a study of T cell responses to AZD1222 COVID-19 vaccine. Study-wide results and caveats: It should be noted that donors were predominantly white British and more often female, and clonal diversity was possibly underestimated.

Worth noting for this clone: No antigen is known for it.

Sequenced by immunoSEQ multiplex PCR; TCRdb stores in-frame clones only, minus some. This table holds around 190,000 clones, about 90% found once. Germline V CDR1 and CDR2: SGHDT, YYEEEE. This CDR3 is 15 amino acids long. Unmatched junction bases numbered 2, after V lost 2 bases and J lost 3 bases. Sequenced material: peripheral blood, taken 28 days after the second AZD1222 dose. The chain joins TRBV5-6 to TRBJ1-3, with 10 bases fitting TRBD1. The TCR originated in an adult who received the AZD1222 COVID-19 vaccine. CDR3 in DNA: TGTGCCAGCAGCTTTGGGACAGGGGTTGGAAACACCATATATTTT. This codes for CASSFGTGVGNTIYF.